This TCR beta chain emerged from a study of T cells in Graves' hyperthyroidism and ophthalmopathy. This clonotype was counted at least ten times. Trimming stripped 3 bases from V and 3 bases from J, with 19 bases between. Germline lookup yields CDR1 KGHDR and CDR2 SFDVKD. The CDR3 is 17 amino acids. Amplification targeted TCR beta CDR3 regions from RNA transcripts. Carried out on the TCR CDR3, a first-round RT-PCR used the HTBI primer set. TCRdb called the multiplex PCR reads again in MiXCR, with one record for every CDR3 protein. The repertoire holds 350,000 to 450,000 distinct CDR3 sequences, 17% seen once, with roughly a third in the top ten.

This receptor was obtained from a woman younger than 45 with Graves' hyperthyroidism that later progressed to Graves' ophthalmopathy. The chain carries TRBV24-1 and TRBJ2-5; possibly TRBD1 or TRBD2 for D (5 bases each). The sequenced sample consisted of blood. The CDR3 nucleotides read TGTGCCACCAGTGATCTACCGGGACGCCCCGGGGAAGAGACCCAGTACTTC. Translated: CATSDLPGRPGEETQYF.